This TCR beta chain came from a study of T cells after yellow fever vaccination (dated by TCRdb to the late 2010s). About the investigation overall: Libraries from fractions with low cell numbers were prepared with the SMART-Seq v4 Ultra Low Input RNA kit. Bulk TCR alpha and beta repertoires were sequenced longitudinally to track T-cell clones before and after primary and booster YFV17D yellow fever vaccination. The cohort comprised two healthy male donors, one aged 18 to 29 and one aged 30 to 40 years. Blood was collected at multiple timepoints before and after primary and secondary immunization, and bulk PBMC replicates and cell subsets were isolated. Study-level results and caveats: Because the study included only a couple of donors, the extent to which the findings can be generalized is limited. Computational filtering was required because FACS-sorted repertoires could contain abundant contaminating clonotypes from the bulk population. After the booster, most of the clones that had expanded following primary vaccination were detected again (roughly 97% of CD4 and around 90% of CD8), which suggests that memory was broadly maintained. A small share of clonotypes was detected in both CD4 and CD8 compartments, with the overlap likely arising from convergent recombination. The secondary T-cell response was weaker than the primary response but faster, peaking on day 5 instead of day 15.

With respect to this clonotype: No antigen is known for it. Base-call qualities are not available, and no considerably larger clone is one nucleotide away.

Sample treatment or condition, as interpreted from the label and publication: live attenuated yellow fever vaccine strain. Two biological replicates of bulk PBMCs were collected at each blood-draw timepoint. PBMCs were isolated from peripheral blood using a standard Ficoll-Paque protocol. RNA was extracted with TriZol from bulk PBMCs, CD4 and CD8 fractions, and dextramer-positive and dextramer-negative fractions. TCR cDNA was synthesized by 5'RACE template switching, through which a universal primer site and unique molecular identifiers were introduced. Priming of cDNA synthesis was performed from both the TCR alpha and TCR beta constant segments. Library amplification involved two PCR steps, and the second step added sample barcodes and sequencing adapters. Sequencing of libraries was performed on Illumina HiSeq 2500 (2x100 bp) or NovaSeq (2x150 bp). Under the source paper's analysis protocol: MIGEC handled demultiplexing of reads and collapsing into UMI consensus sequences, while MiXCR performed V(D)J alignment. Vaccine-responding clonotypes were defined with edgeR using replicate PBMC samples, requiring FDR below 0.01 and a log2 fold change above 5 up to day 15. Bulk clonotypes were assigned CD4 or CD8 identity according to which sequenced CD4 or CD8 repertoire held them at higher abundance. TCRdb reprocessed the public reads (quality trimming at Q25 with fastp, clone calling with MiXCR) and kept in-frame beta chains. Rows merge per CDR3 protein into single entries with the most common DNA and genes. These V and J calls are TCRdb output, not the study's own analysis. The sample profile shows some 670,000 distinct CDR3 sequences; more than 9% of them were found once. The ten top clones hold under 15% of the sample.

The source is a young man who received the YFV17D yellow fever vaccine. This sample comprised PBMCs, obtained on the day of the yellow fever booster vaccination.

Read as DNA, the sequence is TGTGCCAGCAGATGGGGGGGACGGGGAGGCTCTGGCTACACCTTC. Its translation reads: CASRWGGRGGSGYTF. Recombination linked TRBV6-1 to TRBJ1-2, with TRBD1 tentatively as D gene (5 bases match). Including the terminal cysteine and phenylalanine, the CDR3 comprises 15 residues. Only the CDR3 DNA stays, 45 bases, in frame from base 1. CDR1 and CDR2, per the germline V gene, are MNHNS and SASEGT. A distance of 21 bases separates the germline ends of V and J, which lose 6 bases and 7 bases respectively.